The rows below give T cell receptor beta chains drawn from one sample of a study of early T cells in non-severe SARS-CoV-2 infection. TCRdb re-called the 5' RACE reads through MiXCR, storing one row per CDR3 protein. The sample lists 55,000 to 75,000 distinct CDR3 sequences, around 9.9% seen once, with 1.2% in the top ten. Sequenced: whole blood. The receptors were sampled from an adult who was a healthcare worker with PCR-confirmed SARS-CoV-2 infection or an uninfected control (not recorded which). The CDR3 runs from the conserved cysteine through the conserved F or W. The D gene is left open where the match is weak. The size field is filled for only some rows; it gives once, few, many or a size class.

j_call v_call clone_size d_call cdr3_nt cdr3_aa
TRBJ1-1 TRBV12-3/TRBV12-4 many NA TGTGCCAGCAGCCCTCGGGGATACGTGAACACTGAAGCTTTCTTT CASSPRGYVNTEAFF
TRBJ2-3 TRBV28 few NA TGTGCCAGCAGTTTTTTAGCGGTTAGCACAGATACGCAGTATTTT CASSFLAVSTDTQYF
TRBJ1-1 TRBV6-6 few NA TGTGCCAGCAGCCGACCGGACACATCGAACACTGAAGCTTTCTTT CASSRPDTSNTEAFF
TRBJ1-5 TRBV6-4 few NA TGTGCCAGCAGTGACTTTACAGGAAAATTGCAATCAGCCCCAGCATTT CASSDFTGKLQSAPAF
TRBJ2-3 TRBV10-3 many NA TGTGCCATCAGCCGGGAGTACACAGATACGCAGTATTTT CAISREYTDTQYF
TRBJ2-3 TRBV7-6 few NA TGTGCCAGCAGCTACGGGAGCGGACAGGTCACAGATACGCAGTATTTT CASSYGSGQVTDTQYF
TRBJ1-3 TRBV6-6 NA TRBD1 TGTGCCAGCAGATTGTGGGACAGGGGAGAAAACACCATATATTTT CASRLWDRGENTIYF
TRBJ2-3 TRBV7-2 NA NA TGTGCCAGCCGGGGAGGAGGGGATACGCAGTATTTT CASRGGGDTQYF
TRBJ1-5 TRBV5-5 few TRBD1 TGTGCCAGCAGTACCGGGACAGGGAGTTTTCAGCCCCAGCATTTT CASSTGTGSFQPQHF
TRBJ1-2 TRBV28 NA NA TGTGCCAGCAGTTTATCGGTCCGCCAAGGGGGCTACACCTTC CASSLSVRQGGYTF
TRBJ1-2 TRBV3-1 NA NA TGTGCCAGCAGCCAAGGCAGATGGAATGGCTACACCTTC CASSQGRWNGYTF
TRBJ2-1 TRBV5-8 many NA TGTGCCAGCAGCACAATAAGCTCCTACAATGAGCAGTTCTTC CASSTISSYNEQFF
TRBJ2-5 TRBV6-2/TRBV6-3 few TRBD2 TGTGCCAGCAGTTCCACCAGACTAGCGGTATCCCAAGAGACCCAGTACTTC CASSSTRLAVSQETQYF
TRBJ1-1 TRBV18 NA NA TGTGCCAGTAATACTCCGGGCCTTGGGGACACTGAAGCTTTCTTT CASNTPGLGDTEAFF
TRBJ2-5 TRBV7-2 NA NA TGTGCCAGCAGACCTGGGGGGGCGGCGGAGACCCAGTACTTC CASRPGGAAETQYF
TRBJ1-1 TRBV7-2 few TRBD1 TGTGCCAGCAGCGCCCAGGGACAGATGAACACTGAAGCTTTCTTT CASSAQGQMNTEAFF
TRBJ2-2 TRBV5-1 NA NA TGTGCCAGCAGCCTCGGACTTTTCGCGAACACCGGGGAGCTGTTTTTT CASSLGLFANTGELFF
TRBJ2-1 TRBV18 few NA TGTGCCAGCCTGAAGATGTACAATGAGCAGTTCTTC CASLKMYNEQFF
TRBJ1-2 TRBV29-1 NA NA TGCAGCGTTTACTACGGCTATGGCTACACCTTC CSVYYGYGYTF
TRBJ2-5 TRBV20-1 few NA TGCAGTGCTGCATACGGGACGAACCAAGAGACCCAGTACTTC CSAAYGTNQETQYF
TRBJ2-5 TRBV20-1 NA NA TGCAGTGCTCCGACTCCTCCAGGAAGGGAGACCCAGTACTTC CSAPTPPGRETQYF
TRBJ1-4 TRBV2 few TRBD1 TGTGCCAGCCATCGTCCGGGACAGGGTGAAAAACTGTTTTTT CASHRPGQGEKLFF
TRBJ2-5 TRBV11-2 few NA TGTGCCAGCAGCTCCCAAATTGTGGTAAAAGAGACCCAGTACTTC CASSSQIVVKETQYF
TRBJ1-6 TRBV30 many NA TGTGCCTGGAGGGGGAATTCACCCCTCCACTTT CAWRGNSPLHF
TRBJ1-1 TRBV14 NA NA TGTGCCAGCAGCCCCCGCGGGGGGGTAGGTACTGAAGCTTTCTTT CASSPRGGVGTEAFF
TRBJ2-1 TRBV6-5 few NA TGTGCCAGCAGTTACTACGGCGGTGAGCAGTTCTTC CASSYYGGEQFF
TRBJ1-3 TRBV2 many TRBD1 TGTGCCAGCACTACCACAGGGGTTGGAAACACCATATATTTT CASTTTGVGNTIYF
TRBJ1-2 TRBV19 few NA TGTGCCAGTAGTATCTCGGGAATGAATAACTATGGCTACACCTTC CASSISGMNNYGYTF
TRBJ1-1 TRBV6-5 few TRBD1 TGTGCCAGCAACTTCAGACAGGGAGGTACGGCTTTCTTT CASNFRQGGTAFF
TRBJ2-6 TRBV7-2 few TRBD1 TGTGCCAGCAGCTTAGTGACAGGGCCAGGCGTCCTGACTTTC CASSLVTGPGVLTF
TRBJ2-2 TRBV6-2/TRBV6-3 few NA TGTGCCAGCAGTTACGGGCGGGGAGAAACCAACTCGAACACCGGGGAGCTGTTTTTT CASSYGRGETNSNTGELFF
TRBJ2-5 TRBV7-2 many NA TGTGCCAGCAGCTTTGGACCCCAAGAGACCCAGTACTTC CASSFGPQETQYF
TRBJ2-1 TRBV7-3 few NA TGTGCCAGCAGCTCTGCGAGAGGGGGGCACAATGAGCAGTTCTTC CASSSARGGHNEQFF
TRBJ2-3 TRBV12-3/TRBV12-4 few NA TGTGCCAGCAGCCAGGGACTGTCAATTCATACGCAGTATTTT CASSQGLSIHTQYF
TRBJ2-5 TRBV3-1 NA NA TGTGCCAGCAGCCAAGGAACGGGGGTGTTAGGGACCCAGTACTTC CASSQGTGVLGTQYF
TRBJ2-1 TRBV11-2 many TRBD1 TGTGCCAGCAGGGCAGGGGACAGTAATGAGCAGTTCTTC CASRAGDSNEQFF
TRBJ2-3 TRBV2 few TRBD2 TGTGCCAGCAGTGAAGCAGCGGGGGGGCGGACAGATACGCAGTATTTT CASSEAAGGRTDTQYF
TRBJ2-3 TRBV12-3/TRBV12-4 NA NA TGTGCCAGCCGGTCTGCTTCTAGCACAGATACGCAGTATTTT CASRSASSTDTQYF
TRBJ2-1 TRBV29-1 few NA TGCAGCGTATCCCCGGACGCAAGCTCCTACAATGAGCAGTTCTTC CSVSPDASSYNEQFF
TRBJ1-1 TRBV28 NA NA TGTGCCAGCAGTTCTTACGGGGCGAACACTGAAGCTTTCTTT CASSSYGANTEAFF
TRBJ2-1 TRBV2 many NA TGTGCCAGCGATCAGGGGACCTATGAGCAGTTCTTC CASDQGTYEQFF
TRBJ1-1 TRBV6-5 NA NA TGTGCCAGCAGTTACTCGGTGTACACTGAAGCTTTCTTT CASSYSVYTEAFF
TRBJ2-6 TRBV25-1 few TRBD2 TGTGCCAGCAGTGCTCCTAGCGGGGGAATCTCTGGGGCCAACGTCCTGACTTTC CASSAPSGGISGANVLTF
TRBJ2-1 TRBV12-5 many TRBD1 TGTGCTAGTGGTTTGGTACTCGGACAGGGCCCCAAACTTAATGAGCAGTTCTTC CASGLVLGQGPKLNEQFF
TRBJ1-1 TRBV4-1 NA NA TGCGCCAGCAGCCCTCGAGTGGGGCGGGGGACTGAAGCTTTCTTT CASSPRVGRGTEAFF
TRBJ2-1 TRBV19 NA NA TGTGCCAGTAGTATTAACAATGAGCAGTTCTTC CASSINNEQFF
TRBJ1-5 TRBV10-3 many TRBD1 TGTGCCATCGGCTTGGGACAGGGGGGCAATCAGCCCCAGCATTTT CAIGLGQGGNQPQHF
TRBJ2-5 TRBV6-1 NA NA TGTGCCAGCAGTCAGGGACACCAAGAGACCCAGTACTTC CASSQGHQETQYF
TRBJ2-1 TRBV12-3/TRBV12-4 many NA TGTGCCAGCAGTCGTGGAGCCAGGATACTGTTCTTC CASSRGARILFF
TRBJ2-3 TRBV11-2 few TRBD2 TGTGCCAGCAGCCCCGCCGGGACTAGTAAAGATACGCAGTATTTT CASSPAGTSKDTQYF
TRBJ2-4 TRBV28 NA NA TGTGCCAGCAGTTCCTCCAGGAGGGGGCTTGGAAACATTCAGTACTTC CASSSSRRGLGNIQYF
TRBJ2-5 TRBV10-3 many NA TGTGCCATCAGTGGTGGAGAGACCCAGTACTTC CAISGGETQYF
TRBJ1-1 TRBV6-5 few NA TGTGCCAGCAGTTACGAAGGGAACACTGAAGCTTTCTTT CASSYEGNTEAFF
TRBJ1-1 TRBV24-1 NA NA TGTGCCACCAGTGATTTGGAGGGCACTGAAGCTTTCTTT CATSDLEGTEAFF
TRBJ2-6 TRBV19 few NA TGTGCCAGTAGTACGGGGCGGACCTCTGGGGCCAACGTCCTGACTTTC CASSTGRTSGANVLTF
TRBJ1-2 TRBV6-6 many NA TGTGCCAGCAGCCCGATGGGGGCGGAAGGCTACACCTTC CASSPMGAEGYTF
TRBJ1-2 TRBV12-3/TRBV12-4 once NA TGTGCCAGCCGGACTTCTATATTGGCAGAAGGCTACACCTTC CASRTSILAEGYTF
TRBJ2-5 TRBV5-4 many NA TGTGCCAGCAGCTTGGTCGCGGAAAAAGAGACCCAGTACTTC CASSLVAEKETQYF
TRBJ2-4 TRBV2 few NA TGTGCCAGCAGTGCGAGGGTAGGAGTAAACATTCAGTACTTC CASSARVGVNIQYF